These 13 T cell receptor beta chains share one sample of origin, sequenced in a study of identical twins. MiXCR, applied by TCRdb to the 5' RACE reads, yields one record per CDR3 protein. The sample holds about 470,000 distinct CDR3 sequences, less than 25% seen once. The same data also went into a second study, on T cells expressing NK-cell markers.

The sequencing input was CD4+ T cells sorted from blood. These receptors were collected from a woman aged 18-35 years in good health.

The rearrangement uses TRBV7-2 and TRBJ2-7, with D uncertain. The length of the CDR3 is 13 residues. The V end was cut by 1 base, the J end by 3 bases, with 7 bases between. CDR1 and CDR2 from the germline V gene are SGHTA and FQGNSA. Here the CDR3 reads CASSLGHHYEQYF. The DNA of the CDR3 is TGTGCCAGCAGCTTAGGACACCACTACGAGCAGTACTTC.

The CDR3 loop reads CASSYSRSSYEQYF. CDR3 DNA: TGTGCCAGCAGTTACTCGAGGAGCTCCTACGAGCAGTACTTC. The genes are TRBV6-5 and TRBJ2-7; no clear D gene. This CDR3 has 14 amino acids. In germline, CDR1 is MNHEY, CDR2 SVGAGI. Trimming removed 0 bases from V and 0 bases from J, with 6 bases in between.

The chain's CDR3 is CASGTEWAEAFF. CDR3 bases: TGTGCCAGTGGGACAGAATGGGCTGAAGCTTTCTTT. V usage is TRBV19 and J usage is TRBJ1-1; 7 bases match TRBD1. The CDR3 spans 12 residues. Germline CDR1 LNHDA, CDR2 SQIVND (reference sequence). V trimming: 8 bases; J trimming: 6 bases; junction bases outside the gene matches: 6.

The chain carries TRBV9 and TRBJ1-5, with no clear D. CDR3 length: 15 amino acids. Germline V gene lookup returns CDR1 SGDLS and CDR2 YYNGEE. V was shortened by 4 bases and J by 2 bases, with 13 bases between the two germline ends. The CDR3 region has the DNA TGTGCCAGCAGCCCTGGGGTGGGTGGCAATCAGCCCCAGCATTTT. It yields the protein CASSPGVGGNQPQHF.

The gene calls are TRBV7-6 and TRBJ1-1; the D gene is possibly TRBD1 (5 bases). Trimming removed 7 bases at V and 3 bases at J, with 15 bases between. The CDR3 consists of 14 residues. The germline gives CDR1 SGHVS, CDR2 FNYEAQ. The CDR3: CASKSGGDDTEAFF. The CDR3 DNA follows: TGTGCCAGCAAGTCGGGGGGAGACGACACTGAAGCTTTCTTT.

The chain couples TRBV2 to TRBJ1-1, with 7 positions matching TRBD1. Germline V lookup: CDR1 SNHLY, CDR2 FYNNEI. Trimming cost V 3 bases and J 5 bases; bases outside gene matches: 0. The length of the CDR3 is 12 residues. CDR3 residues: CASSDRGTEAFF. The CDR3 nucleotides are TGTGCCAGCAGTGACAGGGGGACTGAAGCTTTCTTT. Filled out from reference TRBV2 and TRBJ1-1, the complete variable domain reads EPEVTQTPSHQVTQMGQEVILRCVPISNHLYFYWYRQILGQKVEFLVSFYNNEISEKSEIFDDQFSVERPDGSNFTLKIRSTKLEDSAMYFCASSDRGTEAFFGQGTRLTVV.

This clonotype appeared a few times. The chain combines TRBV4-3 with TRBJ2-7, with unresolved D. CDR1 is LGHNA, CDR2 YSLEER, per germline. CDR3 length equals 15 residues. The V end lost 4 bases, the J end lost 1 base, and 14 bases lay between the germline ends. CDR3 DNA: TGCGCCAGCAGCCGCTCGTCGCAGGAGTCCTACGAGCAGTACTTC. Translation gives CASSRSSQESYEQYF.

This chain connects TRBV5-1 to TRBJ2-2; 10 nucleotides match TRBD2. This CDR3 is built from 16 residues. V was clipped by 3 bases and J by 2 bases; unmatched bases: 4. Germline-derived CDR1 and CDR2 are SGHRS and YFSETQ. CDR3 sequence: CASSYQREGNTGELFF. CDR3 bases: TGCGCCAGCAGCTACCAGCGGGAGGGTAACACCGGGGAGCTGTTTTTT.

J is TRBJ1-1 and V is TRBV12-3 or TRBV12-4, with D uncertain. This CDR3 contains 13 residues. Trimming pared 4 bases from V and 3 bases from J, leaving 9 bases between. The CDR3 DNA is TGTGCCAGCAGTTGGAGCCGTGACACTGAAGCTTTCTTT. It specifies CASSWSRDTEAFF.

V and J are TRBV20-1 and TRBJ1-1; 7 bases align to TRBD1. The J segment lost 4 bases and the V segment lost 7 bases, leaving 3 bases of the junction unmatched. The V gene's germline CDR1 is DFQATT and CDR2 SNEGSKA (reference sequence). The CDR3 totals 11 residues. Here the CDR3 DNA reads TGCAGTGGACAGGGAGGCACTGAAGCTTTCTTT. It codes for CSGQGGTEAFF.

This clonotype has only a few counts. The chain employs TRBV20-1 and TRBJ2-1, with TRBD2 matching 14 bases. The germline V gene has CDR1 DFQATT and CDR2 SNEGSKA (reference sequence). V shed 5 bases and J 3 bases; nucleotides not matched to a gene: 9. The CDR3 has 17 amino acids. In DNA, the CDR3 is TGCAGTGCTGCTACCGGACTAGCGGGGGGTAACTACAATGAGCAGTTCTTC. It translates to CSAATGLAGGNYNEQFF.

This clonotype was counted at least ten times. The chain combines TRBV29-1 with TRBJ1-1; 10 bases map to TRBD1. Losses at the gene ends were 4 bases for V and 4 bases for J; bases not matched to a gene: 12. The CDR3 spans 16 residues. From germline, CDR1 is SQVTM and CDR2 ANQGSEA. The CDR3 loop reads CSVGPSRGDRGTEAFF. The DNA of the CDR3 is TGCAGCGTTGGTCCCAGCCGGGGGGACAGGGGCACTGAAGCTTTCTTT.

This clonotype was counted only a few times. The chain uses TRBV4-2 and TRBJ2-2; 8 bases align to TRBD1. Trimming removed 2 bases from V and 4 bases from J; junction bases left unmatched: 6. The CDR3 sequence is 16 residues long. Germline CDR1 and CDR2: LGHNA and YNFKEQ. The CDR3 spells CASSQRDRSATGELFF. As DNA, the CDR3 is TGTGCCAGCAGCCAACGGGACAGGTCGGCCACCGGGGAGCTGTTTTTT.